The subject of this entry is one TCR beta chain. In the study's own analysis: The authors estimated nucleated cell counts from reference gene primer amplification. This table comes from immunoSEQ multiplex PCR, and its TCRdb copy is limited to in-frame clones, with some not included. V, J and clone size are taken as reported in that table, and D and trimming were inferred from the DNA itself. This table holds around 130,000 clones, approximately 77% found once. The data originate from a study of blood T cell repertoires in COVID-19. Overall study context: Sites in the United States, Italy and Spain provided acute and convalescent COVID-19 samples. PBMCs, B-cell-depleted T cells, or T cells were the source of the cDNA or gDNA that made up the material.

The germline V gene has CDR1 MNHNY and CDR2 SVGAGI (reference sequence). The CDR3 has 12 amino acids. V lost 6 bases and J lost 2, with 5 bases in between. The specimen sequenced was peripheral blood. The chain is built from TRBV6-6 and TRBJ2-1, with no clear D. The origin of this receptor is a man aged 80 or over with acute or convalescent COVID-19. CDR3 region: CASSRTYNEQFF. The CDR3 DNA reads TGTGCCAGCAGCCGTACCTACAATGAGCAGTTCTTC.